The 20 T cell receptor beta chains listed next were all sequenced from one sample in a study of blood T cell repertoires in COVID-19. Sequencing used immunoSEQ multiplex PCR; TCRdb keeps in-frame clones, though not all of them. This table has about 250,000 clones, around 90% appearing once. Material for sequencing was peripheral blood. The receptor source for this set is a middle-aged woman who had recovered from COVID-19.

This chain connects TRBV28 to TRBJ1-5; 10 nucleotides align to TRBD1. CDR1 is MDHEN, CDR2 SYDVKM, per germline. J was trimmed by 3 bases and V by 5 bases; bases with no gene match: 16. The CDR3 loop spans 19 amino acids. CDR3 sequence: CASSPEGTGVGPNNQPQHF. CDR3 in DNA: TGTGCCAGCAGTCCCGAAGGGACAGGGGTCGGCCCCAACAATCAGCCCCAGCATTTT.

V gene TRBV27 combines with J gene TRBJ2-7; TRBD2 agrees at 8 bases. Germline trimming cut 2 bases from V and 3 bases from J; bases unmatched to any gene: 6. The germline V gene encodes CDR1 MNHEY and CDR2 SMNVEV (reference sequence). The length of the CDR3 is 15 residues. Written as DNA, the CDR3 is TGTGCCAGCAGTTTACAACCGGGAGGGGTCTACGAGCAGTACTTC. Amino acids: CASSLQPGGVYEQYF.

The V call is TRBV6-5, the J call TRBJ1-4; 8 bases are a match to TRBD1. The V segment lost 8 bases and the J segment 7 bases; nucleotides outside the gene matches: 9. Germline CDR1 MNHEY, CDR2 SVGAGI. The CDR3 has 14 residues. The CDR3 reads CASGRAGGSEKLFF. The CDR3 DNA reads TGTGCCAGCGGACGAGCAGGGGGCTCTGAAAAACTGTTTTTT.

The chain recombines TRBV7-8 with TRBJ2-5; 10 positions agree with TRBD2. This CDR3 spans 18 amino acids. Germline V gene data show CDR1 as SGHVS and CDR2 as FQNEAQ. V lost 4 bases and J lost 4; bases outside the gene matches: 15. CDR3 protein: CASSSTGGASGSAETQYF. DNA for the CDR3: TGTGCCAGCAGCTCCACAGGGGGGGCTAGCGGGAGTGCAGAGACCCAGTACTTC.

The CDR3 sequence: CASRAPQGPSTDTQYF. DNA of the CDR3: TGTGCCAGCAGAGCACCACAGGGTCCTAGCACAGATACGCAGTATTTT. The chain employs TRBV28 and TRBJ2-3, with a weak D call TRBD1 (6 bases). The germline gives CDR1 MDHEN, CDR2 SYDVKM. V lost 6 bases, J lost 0 bases, and 16 bases lay in between. The CDR3 has 16 residues.

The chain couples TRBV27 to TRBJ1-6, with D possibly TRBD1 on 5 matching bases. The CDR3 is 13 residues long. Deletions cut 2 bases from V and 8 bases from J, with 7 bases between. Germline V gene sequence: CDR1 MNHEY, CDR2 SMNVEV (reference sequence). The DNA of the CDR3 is TGTGCCAGCAGTTTAGGGGGGGATTCACCCCTCCACTTT. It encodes CASSLGGDSPLHF.

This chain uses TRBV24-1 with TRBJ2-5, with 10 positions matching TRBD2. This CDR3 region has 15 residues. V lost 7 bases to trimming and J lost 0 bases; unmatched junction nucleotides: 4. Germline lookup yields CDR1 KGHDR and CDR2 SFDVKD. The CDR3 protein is CATRAGGRYQETQYF. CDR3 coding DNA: TGTGCCACCAGAGCGGGAGGGCGCTACCAAGAGACCCAGTACTTC.

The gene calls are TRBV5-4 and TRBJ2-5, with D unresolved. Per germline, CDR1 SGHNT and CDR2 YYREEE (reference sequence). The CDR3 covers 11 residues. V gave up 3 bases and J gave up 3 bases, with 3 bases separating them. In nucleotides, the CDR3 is TGTGCCAGCAGCTCTAAAGAGACCCAGTACTTC. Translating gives CASSSKETQYF.

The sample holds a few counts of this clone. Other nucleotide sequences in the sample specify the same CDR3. The DNA for the CDR3 is TGTGCCAGCAGTTTAAGGGGCACCGGGGAGCTGTTTTTT. Protein product: CASSLRGTGELFF. The V and J genes are TRBV27 and TRBJ2-2, with D tentatively TRBD1 (5 bases). Trimming pared 2 bases from V and 4 bases from J, leaving 5 bases between. Germline lookup yields CDR1 MNHEY and CDR2 SMNVEV (reference sequence). The CDR3 loop spans 13 amino acids.

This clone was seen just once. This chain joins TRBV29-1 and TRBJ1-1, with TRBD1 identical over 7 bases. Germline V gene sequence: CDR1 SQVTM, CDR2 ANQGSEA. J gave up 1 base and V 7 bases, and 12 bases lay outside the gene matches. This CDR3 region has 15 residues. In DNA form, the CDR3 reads TGCAGCGGACGACAGGGAGGCATAAAGAACACTGAAGCTTTCTTT. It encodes CSGRQGGIKNTEAFF.

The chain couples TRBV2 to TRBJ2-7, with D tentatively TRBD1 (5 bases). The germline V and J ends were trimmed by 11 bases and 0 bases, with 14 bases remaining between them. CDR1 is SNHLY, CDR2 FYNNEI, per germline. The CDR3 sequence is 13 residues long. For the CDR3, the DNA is TGTGCCCCCGGCAGGGCGAGCTCCTACGAGCAGTACTTC. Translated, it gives CAPGRASSYEQYF.

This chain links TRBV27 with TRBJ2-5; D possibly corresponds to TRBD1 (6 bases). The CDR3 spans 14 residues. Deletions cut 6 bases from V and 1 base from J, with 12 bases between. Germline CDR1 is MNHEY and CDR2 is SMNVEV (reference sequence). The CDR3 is CASSHRDTQETQYF. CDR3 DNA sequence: TGTGCCAGCAGCCACCGGGACACCCAAGAGACCCAGTACTTC.

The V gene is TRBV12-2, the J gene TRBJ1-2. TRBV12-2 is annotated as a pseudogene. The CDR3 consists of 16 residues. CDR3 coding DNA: TGTGCAAGTCGCTTAGAGGGAGGGGTTTCTCCCTATGGCTACACCTTC. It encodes CASRLEGGVSPYGYTF.

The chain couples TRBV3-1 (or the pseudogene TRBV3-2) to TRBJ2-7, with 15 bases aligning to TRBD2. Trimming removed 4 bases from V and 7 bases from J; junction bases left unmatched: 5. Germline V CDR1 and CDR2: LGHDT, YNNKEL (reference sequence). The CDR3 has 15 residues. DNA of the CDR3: TGTGCCAGCAGCCGCGGGACTAGCGGGAGGTTTGAGCAGTACTTC. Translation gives CASSRGTSGRFEQYF.

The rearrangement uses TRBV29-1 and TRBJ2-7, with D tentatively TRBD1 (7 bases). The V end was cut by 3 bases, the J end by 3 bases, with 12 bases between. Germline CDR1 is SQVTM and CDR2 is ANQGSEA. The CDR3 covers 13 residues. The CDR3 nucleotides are TGCAGCGTTGACGGAGGGGGCGGCTACGAGCAGTACTTC. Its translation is CSVDGGGGYEQYF.

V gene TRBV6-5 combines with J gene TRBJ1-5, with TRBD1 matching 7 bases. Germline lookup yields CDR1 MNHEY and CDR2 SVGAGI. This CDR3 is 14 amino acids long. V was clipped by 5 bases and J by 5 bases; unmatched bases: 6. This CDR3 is CASSPGQPDQPQHF. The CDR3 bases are TGTGCCAGCAGTCCGGGACAGCCTGATCAGCCCCAGCATTTT.

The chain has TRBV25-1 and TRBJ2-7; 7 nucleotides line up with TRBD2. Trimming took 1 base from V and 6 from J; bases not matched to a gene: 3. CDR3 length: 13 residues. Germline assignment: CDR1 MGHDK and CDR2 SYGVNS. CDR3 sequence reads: CASSEFGGGEQYF. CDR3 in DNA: TGTGCCAGCAGTGAATTTGGGGGGGGCGAGCAGTACTTC.

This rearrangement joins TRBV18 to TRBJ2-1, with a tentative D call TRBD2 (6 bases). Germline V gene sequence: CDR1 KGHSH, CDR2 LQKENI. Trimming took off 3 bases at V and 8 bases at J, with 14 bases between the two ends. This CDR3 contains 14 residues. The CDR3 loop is CASSPGLRRDEQFF. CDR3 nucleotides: TGTGCCAGCTCACCGGGACTGCGCAGGGATGAGCAGTTCTTC.

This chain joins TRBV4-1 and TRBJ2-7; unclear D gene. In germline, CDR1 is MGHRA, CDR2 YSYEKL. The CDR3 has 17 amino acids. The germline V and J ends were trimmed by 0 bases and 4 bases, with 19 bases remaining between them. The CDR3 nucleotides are TGCGCCAGCAGCCAAGATCAAGAAGCCCTCTCCCCATACGAGCAGTACTTC. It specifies CASSQDQEALSPYEQYF.

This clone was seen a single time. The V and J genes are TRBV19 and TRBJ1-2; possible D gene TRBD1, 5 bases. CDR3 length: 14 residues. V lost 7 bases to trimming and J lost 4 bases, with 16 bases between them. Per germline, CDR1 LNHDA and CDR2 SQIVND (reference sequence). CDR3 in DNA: TGTGCCAGTACCCCCCTACAGGTCGGCTATGGCTACACCTTC. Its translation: CASTPLQVGYGYTF.